This TCR beta chain stems from a study of blood T cell repertoires in COVID-19. Germline V gives CDR1 SGHRS, CDR2 YFSETQ. This CDR3 contains 13 residues. With 2 bases clipped from V and 10 bases from J, the junction kept 8 bases outside the gene matches. Original analysis: Reference gene primer amplification gave estimated nucleated cell counts. The method was immunoSEQ multiplex PCR; TCRdb's version includes in-frame clones alone and lacks a portion of them. V, J and clone size are taken as reported in that table, and D and trimming were inferred from the DNA itself. The sample shows 300,000 to 450,000 clones, approximately 80% of them seen only once.

Sequencing was carried out using peripheral blood. This chain joins TRBV5-1 and TRBJ1-1; TRBD1 aligns across 7 bases. This sequence was found in a human donor with acute or convalescent COVID-19. The donor label of this sample is uncertain. The CDR3 DNA is TGCGCCAGCAGCTTACGACAGGGCGAGGGAGCTTTCTTT. This gives the protein CASSLRQGEGAFF. The full variable domain, completed using reference TRBV5-1 and TRBJ1-1, is KAGVTQTPRYLIKTRGQQVTLSCSPISGHRSVSWYQQTPGQGLQFLFEYFSETQRNKGNFPGRFSGRQFSNSRSEMNVSTLELGDSALYLCASSLRQGEGAFFGQGTRLTVV.